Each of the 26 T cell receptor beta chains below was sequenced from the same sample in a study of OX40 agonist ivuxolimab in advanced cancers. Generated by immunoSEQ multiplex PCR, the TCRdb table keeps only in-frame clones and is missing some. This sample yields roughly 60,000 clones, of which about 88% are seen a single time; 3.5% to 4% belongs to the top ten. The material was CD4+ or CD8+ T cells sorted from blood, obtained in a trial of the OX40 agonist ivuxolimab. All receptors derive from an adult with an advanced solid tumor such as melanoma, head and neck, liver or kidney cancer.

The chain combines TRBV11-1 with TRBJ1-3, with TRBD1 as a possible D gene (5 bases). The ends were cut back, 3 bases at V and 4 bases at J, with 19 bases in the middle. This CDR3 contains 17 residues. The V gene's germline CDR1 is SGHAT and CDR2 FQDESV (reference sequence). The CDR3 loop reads CASSFDEDPGRGNTIYF. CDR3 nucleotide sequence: TGTGCCAGCAGCTTTGATGAGGATCCGGGGCGAGGAAACACCATATATTTT.

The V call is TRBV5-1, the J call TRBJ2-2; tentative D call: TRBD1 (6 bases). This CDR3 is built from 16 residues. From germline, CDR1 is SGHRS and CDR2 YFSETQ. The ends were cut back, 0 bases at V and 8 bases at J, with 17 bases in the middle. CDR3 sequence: CASSLEGHAVRGELFF. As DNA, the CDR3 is TGCGCCAGCAGCTTGGAGGGACACGCCGTACGGGGGGAGCTGTTTTTT.

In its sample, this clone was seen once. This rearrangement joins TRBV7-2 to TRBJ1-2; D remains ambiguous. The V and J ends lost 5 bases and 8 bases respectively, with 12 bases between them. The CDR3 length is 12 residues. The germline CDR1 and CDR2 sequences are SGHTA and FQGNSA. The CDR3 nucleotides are TGTGCCAGCAGCCCCCCAGGCCCCGGCTACACCTTC. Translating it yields CASSPPGPGYTF.

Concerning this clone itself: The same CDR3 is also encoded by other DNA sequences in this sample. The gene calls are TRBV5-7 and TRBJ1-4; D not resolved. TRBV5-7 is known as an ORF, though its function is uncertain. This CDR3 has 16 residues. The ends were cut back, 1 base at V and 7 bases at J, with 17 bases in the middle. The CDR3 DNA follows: TGTGCCAGCAGCTTGCTCAGACGTAGCGGGATTGAAAAACTGTTTTTT. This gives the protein CASSLLRRSGIEKLFF.

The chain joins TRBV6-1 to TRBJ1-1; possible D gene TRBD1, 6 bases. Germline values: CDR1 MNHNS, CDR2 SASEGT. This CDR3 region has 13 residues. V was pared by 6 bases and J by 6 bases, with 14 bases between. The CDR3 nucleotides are TGTGCCAGCAGCCCAACTGGGGGCCCTGAAGCTTTCTTT. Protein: CASSPTGGPEAFF.

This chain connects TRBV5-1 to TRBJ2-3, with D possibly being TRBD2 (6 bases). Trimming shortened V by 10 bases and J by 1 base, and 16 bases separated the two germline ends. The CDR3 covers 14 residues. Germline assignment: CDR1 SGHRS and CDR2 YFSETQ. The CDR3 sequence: CAGGERIRTDTQYF. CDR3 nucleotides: TGCGCCGGCGGGGAGAGGATTCGCACAGATACGCAGTATTTT.

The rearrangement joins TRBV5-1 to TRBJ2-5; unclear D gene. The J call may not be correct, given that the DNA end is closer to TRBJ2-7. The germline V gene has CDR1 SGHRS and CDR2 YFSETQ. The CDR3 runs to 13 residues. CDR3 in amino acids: CASSSASNYEQYF. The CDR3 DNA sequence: TGCGCCAGCAGCTCGGCATCAAACTACGAGCAGTACTTC.

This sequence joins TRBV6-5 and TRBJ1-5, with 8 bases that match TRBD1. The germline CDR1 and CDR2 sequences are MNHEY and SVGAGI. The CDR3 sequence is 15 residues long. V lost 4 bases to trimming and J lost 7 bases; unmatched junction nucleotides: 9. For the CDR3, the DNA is TGTGCCAGCAGTTCCTACCGGACAGGGCACCAGCCCCAGCATTTT. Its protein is CASSSYRTGHQPQHF.

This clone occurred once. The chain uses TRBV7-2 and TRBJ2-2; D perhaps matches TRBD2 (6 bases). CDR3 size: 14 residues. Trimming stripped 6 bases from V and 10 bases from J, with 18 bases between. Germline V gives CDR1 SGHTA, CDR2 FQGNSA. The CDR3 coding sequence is TGTGCCAGCAGTCAAAATCGGGACTTCCCGGAGCTGTTTTTT. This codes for CASSQNRDFPELFF.

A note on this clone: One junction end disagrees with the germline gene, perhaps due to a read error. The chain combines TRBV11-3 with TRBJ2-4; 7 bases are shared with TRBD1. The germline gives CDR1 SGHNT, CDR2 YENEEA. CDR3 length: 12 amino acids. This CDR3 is CASIYDRASLDF. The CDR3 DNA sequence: TGTGCCAGCATATATGACAGGGCCTCTTTGGACTTC.

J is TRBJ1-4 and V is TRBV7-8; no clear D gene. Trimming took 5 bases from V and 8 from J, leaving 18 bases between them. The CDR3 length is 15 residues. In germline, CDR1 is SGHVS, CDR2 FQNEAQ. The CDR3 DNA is TGTGCCAGCAGCCTCCGGAGGCAGCTAAGCGAAAAACTGTTTTTT. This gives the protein CASSLRRQLSEKLFF. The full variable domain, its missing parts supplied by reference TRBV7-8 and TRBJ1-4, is GAGVSQSPRYKVAKRGQDVALRCDPISGHVSLFWYQQALGQGPEFLTYFQNEAQLDKSGLPSDRFFAERPEGSVSTLKIQRTQQEDSAVYLCASSLRRQLSEKLFFGSGTQLSVL.

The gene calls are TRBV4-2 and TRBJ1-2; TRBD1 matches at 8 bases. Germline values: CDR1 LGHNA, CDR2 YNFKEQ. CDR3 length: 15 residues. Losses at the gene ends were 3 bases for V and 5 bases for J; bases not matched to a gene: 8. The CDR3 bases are TGTGCCAGCAGCCAGGGTCCGGGACAGGAGTATGGCTACACCTTC. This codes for CASSQGPGQEYGYTF.

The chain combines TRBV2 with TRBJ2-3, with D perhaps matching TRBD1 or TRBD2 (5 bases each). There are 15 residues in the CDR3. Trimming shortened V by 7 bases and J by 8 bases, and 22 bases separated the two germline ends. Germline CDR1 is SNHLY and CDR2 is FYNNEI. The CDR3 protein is CASTTTDGMRGTQYF. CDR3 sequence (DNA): TGTGCCAGCACCACGACGGACGGTATGAGGGGTACGCAGTATTTT.

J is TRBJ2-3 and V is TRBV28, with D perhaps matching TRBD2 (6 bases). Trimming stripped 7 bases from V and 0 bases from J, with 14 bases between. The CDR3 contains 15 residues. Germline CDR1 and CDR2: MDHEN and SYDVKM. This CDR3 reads CASTEEGASTDTQYF. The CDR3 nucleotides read TGTGCCAGCACCGAGGAGGGAGCTAGCACAGATACGCAGTATTTT.

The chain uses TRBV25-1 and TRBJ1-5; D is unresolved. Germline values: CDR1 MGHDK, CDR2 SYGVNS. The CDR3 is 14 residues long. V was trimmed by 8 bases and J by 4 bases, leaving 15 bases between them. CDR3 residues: CASESSGGNQPQHF. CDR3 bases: TGTGCCAGCGAATCCTCGGGAGGGAATCAGCCCCAGCATTTT.

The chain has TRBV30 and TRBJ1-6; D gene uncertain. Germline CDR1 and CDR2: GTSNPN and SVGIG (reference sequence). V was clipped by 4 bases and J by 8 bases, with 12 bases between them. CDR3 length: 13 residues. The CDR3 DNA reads TGTGCCTGGATCGGGCAGTTTCATTCACCCCTCCACTTT. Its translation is CAWIGQFHSPLHF. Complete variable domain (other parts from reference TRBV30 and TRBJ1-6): SQTIHQWPATLVQPVGSPLSLECTVEGTSNPNLYWYRQAAGRGLQLLFYSVGIGQISSEVPQNLSASRPQDRQFILSSKKLLLSDSGFYLCAWIGQFHSPLHFGNGTRLTVT.

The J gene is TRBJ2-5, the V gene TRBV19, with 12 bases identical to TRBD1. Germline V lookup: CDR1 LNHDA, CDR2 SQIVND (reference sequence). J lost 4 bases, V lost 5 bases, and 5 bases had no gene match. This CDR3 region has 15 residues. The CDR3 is CASSPGTGGTETQYF. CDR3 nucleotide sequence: TGTGCCAGTAGTCCTGGGACAGGGGGCACAGAGACCCAGTACTTC.

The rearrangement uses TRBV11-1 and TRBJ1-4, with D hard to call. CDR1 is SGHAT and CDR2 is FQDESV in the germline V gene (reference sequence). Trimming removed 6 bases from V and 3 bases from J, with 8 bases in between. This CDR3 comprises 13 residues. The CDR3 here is CASREAANEKLFF. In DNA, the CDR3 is TGTGCCAGCAGGGAGGCAGCTAATGAAAAACTGTTTTTT.

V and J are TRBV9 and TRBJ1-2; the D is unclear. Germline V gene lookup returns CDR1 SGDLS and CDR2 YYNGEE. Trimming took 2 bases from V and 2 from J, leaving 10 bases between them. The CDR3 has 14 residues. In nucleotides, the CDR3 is TGTGCCAGCAGCGTGGGAGGACTAAACTATGGCTACACCTTC. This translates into CASSVGGLNYGYTF.

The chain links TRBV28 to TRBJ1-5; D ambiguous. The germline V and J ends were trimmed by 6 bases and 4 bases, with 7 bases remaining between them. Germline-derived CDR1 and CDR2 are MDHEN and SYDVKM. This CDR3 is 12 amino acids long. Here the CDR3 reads CASRPVNQPQHF. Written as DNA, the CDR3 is TGTGCCAGCAGGCCAGTTAATCAGCCCCAGCATTTT.

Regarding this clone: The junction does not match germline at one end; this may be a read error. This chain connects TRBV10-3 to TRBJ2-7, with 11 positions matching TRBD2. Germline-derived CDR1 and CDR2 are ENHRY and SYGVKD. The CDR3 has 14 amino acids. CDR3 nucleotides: TGTGCCAGCAGTGAAACTAGCGGGGGCTACGAGCAGTACTTC. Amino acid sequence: CASSETSGGYEQYF.

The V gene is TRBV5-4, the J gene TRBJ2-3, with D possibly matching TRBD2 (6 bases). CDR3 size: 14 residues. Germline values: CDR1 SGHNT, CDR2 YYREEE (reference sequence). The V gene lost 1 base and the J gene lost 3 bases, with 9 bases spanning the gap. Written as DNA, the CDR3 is TGTGCCAGCAGCTTGCGCCTAGCGACAGATACGCAGTATTTT. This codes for CASSLRLATDTQYF.

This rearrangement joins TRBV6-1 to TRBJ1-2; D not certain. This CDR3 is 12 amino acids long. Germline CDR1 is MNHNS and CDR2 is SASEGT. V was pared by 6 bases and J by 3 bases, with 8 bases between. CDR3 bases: TGTGCCAGCAGCCCCGTGGACTATGGCTACACCTTC. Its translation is CASSPVDYGYTF.

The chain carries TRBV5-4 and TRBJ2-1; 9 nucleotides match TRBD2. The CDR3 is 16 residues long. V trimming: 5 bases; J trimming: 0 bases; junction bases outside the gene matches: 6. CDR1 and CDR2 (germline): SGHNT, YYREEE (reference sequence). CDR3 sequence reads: CASSSRRGGSYNEQFF. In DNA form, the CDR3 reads TGTGCCAGCAGTTCGCGGCGGGGGGGCTCCTACAATGAGCAGTTCTTC. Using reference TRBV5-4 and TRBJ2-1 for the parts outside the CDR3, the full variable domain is ETGVTQSPTHLIKTRGQQVTLRCSSQSGHNTVSWYQQALGQGPQFIFQYYREEENGRGNFPPRFSGLQFPNYSSELNVNALELDDSALYLCASSSRRGGSYNEQFFGPGTRLTVL.

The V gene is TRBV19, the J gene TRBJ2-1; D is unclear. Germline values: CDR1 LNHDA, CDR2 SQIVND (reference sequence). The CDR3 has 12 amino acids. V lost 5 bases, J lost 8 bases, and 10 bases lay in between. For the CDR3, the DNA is TGTGCCAGTAGTCGGCCCCTGGATGAGCAGTTCTTC. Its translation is CASSRPLDEQFF.

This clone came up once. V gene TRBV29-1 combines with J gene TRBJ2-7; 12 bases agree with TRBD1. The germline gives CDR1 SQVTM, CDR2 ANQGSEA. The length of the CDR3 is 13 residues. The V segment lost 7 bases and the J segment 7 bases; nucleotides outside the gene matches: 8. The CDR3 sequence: CSAGGQGAGEQYF. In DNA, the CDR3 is TGCAGCGCTGGGGGACAGGGGGCTGGGGAGCAGTACTTC.